The clone carrying this T cell receptor (beta chain) was picked up one time. These data belong to a study of molecular identifiers for immune sequencing clone quantification. V dropped 5 bases and J dropped 5 bases, with 16 bases sitting between them. CDR1 SGHNT and CDR2 YENEEA come from the germline V gene. This CDR3 contains 14 residues. One entry per CDR3 protein, called by TCRdb with MiXCR from the PCR reads. Among 600,000 to 650,000 distinct CDR3 sequences listed, 15% to 20% were seen once. Sequenced: naive CD8+ T cells from blood, with Jurkat cell RNA spiked in. The subset: FACS-sorted CD8+CD4-CCR7+CD45RA+ naive T cells. This rearrangement joins TRBV11-3 to TRBJ2-7; D assignment may be TRBD1 or TRBD2 (6 bases each). This clonotype originated in a human donor in good health. Some libraries in this study had Jurkat cell RNA spiked in. CDR3 sequence: CASSEAGGQDEQYF. In DNA, the CDR3 is TGTGCCAGCAGCGAAGCCGGGGGCCAGGACGAGCAGTACTTC.